A single T cell receptor beta chain is shown here with its context. This entry comes from a study of blood T cell repertoires in COVID-19. The repertoire was sequenced with immunoSEQ multiplex PCR; TCRdb's copy has only in-frame clones and lacks some. The sample holds roughly 200,000 clones, about 83% seen once. Germline CDR1 GTSNPN, CDR2 SVGIG (reference sequence). The germline V and J ends were trimmed by 7 bases and 5 bases, with 8 bases remaining between them. CDR3 size: 10 residues. This receptor was taken from a woman in her 70s with active or convalescent COVID-19. Sequenced material: peripheral blood. The J gene is TRBJ1-2, the V gene TRBV30; D remains unclear. Here the CDR3 reads CASGDYGYTF. The CDR3 coding sequence is TGTGCCTCCGGGGATTATGGCTACACCTTC.